This TCR beta chain derives from a study of CD8+ T cells in alopecia areata. Study at large: Treated patients received severity scores based on the percentage of scalp area affected.

This clone was detected only a few times. Its antigen remains unidentified. Germline V gene data show CDR1 as GTSNPN and CDR2 as SVGIG (reference sequence). The CDR3 extends over 13 amino acids. Trimming cost V 0 bases and J 7 bases, with 12 bases left between them. Study results and caveats: Under tofacitinib, numerous expanded lesional clonotypes remained detectable in scalp and blood.

Specified treatment: oral pan-JAK inhibitor, 5-10 mg twice daily. The investigators collected lesional scalp punch biopsies and peripheral blood from alopecia areata patients. Sorting of PBMCs yielded the CD4+ and CD8+ T cells. After isolation, RNA underwent reverse transcription to generate cDNA as the sequencing template. Assay used: immunoSEQ multiplex PCR; TCRdb lists only in-frame clones, some missing. The profile covers about 120,000 clones, with 50% to 55% appearing a single time and just over 0.45% taken by the ten largest. The sequences come from CD4+ T cells sorted from blood, collected at week 4, from a patient treated with tofacitinib. This TCR came from a human donor with alopecia areata. This chain uses TRBV30 with TRBJ1-2, with D unresolved. CDR3: CAWSVRKRAGYTF. The CDR3 bases are TGTGCCTGGAGTGTAAGGAAAAGGGCTGGCTACACCTTC.